This TCR beta chain was recovered during a study of blood T cell repertoires in COVID-19. The wider study: Acute and convalescent COVID-19 specimens originated in the United States, Italy and Spain.

The germline gives CDR1 LGHDT, CDR2 YNNKEL (reference sequence). V lost 6 bases and J lost 8; bases outside the gene matches: 3. This CDR3 region has 14 residues. As handled by the study authors: Reference gene primers were amplified, and this amplification served to estimate nucleated cell counts. The repertoire was sequenced with immunoSEQ multiplex PCR; TCRdb's copy has only in-frame clones and lacks some. V, J and clone size are those of that table, while D and trimming were read from the DNA. The sample yields a few hundred thousand clones, roughly 90% seen once. The origin of this receptor is a woman younger than 35 who had recovered from COVID-19. Sequencing used PBMCs or T cells enriched from blood (not recorded which). V gene TRBV3-1 (or the pseudogene TRBV3-2) combines with J gene TRBJ1-6; the match to TRBD1 covers 11 bases. CDR3 protein: CASRDRGHYSPLHF. The CDR3 DNA follows: TGTGCCAGCAGGGACAGGGGGCATTATTCACCCCTCCACTTT.